This TCR beta chain is drawn from a study of shared clonotypes between healthy human individuals. On this clone: The same CDR3 is also encoded by other DNA sequences in this sample.

Per the germline V gene, CDR1 is SGHKS and CDR2 is YYEKEE (reference sequence). CDR3 length: 14 residues. V lost 0 bases, J lost 4 bases, and 7 bases lay in between. Sequencing was performed with immunoSEQ multiplex PCR; in TCRdb, only in-frame clones are kept and a portion is missing. This table has over 150,000 clones, about 66% appearing once. This sequence was found in a man aged 25 to 40 in good health. The chain couples TRBV5-5 to TRBJ2-2, with no clear D. Material for sequencing was memory CD4+ T cells sorted from blood. Subset denoted: CD45RA-negative fraction. CDR3 sequence reads: CASSLVAGTGELFF. Here the CDR3 DNA reads TGTGCCAGCAGCTTGGTTGCCGGCACCGGGGAGCTGTTTTTT.